This T cell receptor beta chain was retrieved from a study of blood T cell repertoires in COVID-19. Study-wide background: T cells, B-cell-depleted T cells, or PBMCs supplied cDNA or gDNA.

In Seattle, patients joined the study during active infection and were tracked longitudinally. Deletions cut 6 bases from V and 3 bases from J, with 11 bases between. The CDR3 totals 13 residues. Per the original methods: For nucleated cells, counts were estimated from reference gene primer amplification. The protocol was immunoSEQ multiplex PCR, while the TCRdb copy is restricted to in-frame clones and leaves out a portion. The V and J calls and clone size were taken over from that table, and D and trimming were inferred from the DNA. Of roughly 320,000 clones in the sample, 90% are singletons; the top ten hold 6.3%.

The genes are TRBV12-3 or TRBV12-4 and TRBJ2-5; no definite D call. The receptor comes from a woman in her 50s with COVID-19, enrolled during active disease. The material sequenced was peripheral blood. The CDR3 is CASRTFEEETQYF. CDR3 nucleotides: TGTGCCAGCAGAACCTTCGAGGAAGAGACCCAGTACTTC.